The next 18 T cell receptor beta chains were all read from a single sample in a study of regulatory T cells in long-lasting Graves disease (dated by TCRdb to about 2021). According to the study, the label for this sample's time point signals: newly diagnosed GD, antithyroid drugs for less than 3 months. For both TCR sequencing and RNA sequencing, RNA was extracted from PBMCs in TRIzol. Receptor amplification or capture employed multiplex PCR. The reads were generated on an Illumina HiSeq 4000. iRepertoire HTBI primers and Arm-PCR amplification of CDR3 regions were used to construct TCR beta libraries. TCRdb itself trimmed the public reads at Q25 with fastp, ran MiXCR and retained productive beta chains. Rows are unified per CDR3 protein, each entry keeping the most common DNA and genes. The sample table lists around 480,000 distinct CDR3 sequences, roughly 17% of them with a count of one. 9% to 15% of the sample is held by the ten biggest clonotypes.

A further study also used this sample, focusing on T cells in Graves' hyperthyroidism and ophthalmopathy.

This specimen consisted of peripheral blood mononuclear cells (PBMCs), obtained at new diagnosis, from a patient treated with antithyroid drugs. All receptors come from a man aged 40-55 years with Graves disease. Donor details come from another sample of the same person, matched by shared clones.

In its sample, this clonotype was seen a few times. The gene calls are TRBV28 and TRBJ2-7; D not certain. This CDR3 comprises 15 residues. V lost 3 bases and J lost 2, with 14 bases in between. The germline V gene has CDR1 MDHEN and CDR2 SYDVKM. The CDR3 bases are TGTGCCAGCAGTTTTGAGGCAGTGCCTACCTACGAGCAGTACTTC. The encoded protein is CASSFEAVPTYEQYF.

CDR3 loop: CASGLGQETQYF. The CDR3, as DNA: TGTGCCAGCGGATTGGGGCAAGAGACCCAGTACTTC. The J gene is TRBJ2-5, the V gene TRBV11-2; D call uncertain. CDR3 size: 12 residues. Germline-derived CDR1 and CDR2 are SGHAT and FQNNGV. The V gene lost 8 bases and the J gene lost 2 bases, with 9 bases spanning the gap.

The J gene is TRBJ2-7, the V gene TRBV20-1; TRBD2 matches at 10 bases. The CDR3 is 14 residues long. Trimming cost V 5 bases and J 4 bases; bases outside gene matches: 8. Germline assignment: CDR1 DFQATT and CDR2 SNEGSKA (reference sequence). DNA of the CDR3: TGCAGTGCTTGGTCCGGGACTAGCGCGTACGAGCAGTACTTC. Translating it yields CSAWSGTSAYEQYF.

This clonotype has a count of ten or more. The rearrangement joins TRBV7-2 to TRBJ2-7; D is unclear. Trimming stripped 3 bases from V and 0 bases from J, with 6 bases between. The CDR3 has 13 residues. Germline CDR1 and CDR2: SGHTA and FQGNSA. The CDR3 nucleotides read TGTGCCAGCAGCTTTGGGTTCTCCTACGAGCAGTACTTC. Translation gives CASSFGFSYEQYF.

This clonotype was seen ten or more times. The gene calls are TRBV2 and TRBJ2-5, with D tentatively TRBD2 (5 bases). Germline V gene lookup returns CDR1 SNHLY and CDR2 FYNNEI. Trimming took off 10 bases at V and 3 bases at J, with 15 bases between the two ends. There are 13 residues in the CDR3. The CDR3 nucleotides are TGTGCCACCCTGCGGGTGGCGGAAGAGACCCAGTACTTC. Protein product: CATLRVAEETQYF.

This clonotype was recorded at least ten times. This CDR3 is CSVAGGTTDTQYF. CDR3 DNA: TGCAGCGTTGCGGGGGGCACAACAGATACGCAGTATTTT. This rearrangement joins TRBV29-1 to TRBJ2-3; tentatively, D is TRBD2 (7 bases). This CDR3 contains 13 residues. Trimming pared 4 bases from V and 3 bases from J, leaving 11 bases between. Germline V gene sequence: CDR1 SQVTM, CDR2 ANQGSEA.

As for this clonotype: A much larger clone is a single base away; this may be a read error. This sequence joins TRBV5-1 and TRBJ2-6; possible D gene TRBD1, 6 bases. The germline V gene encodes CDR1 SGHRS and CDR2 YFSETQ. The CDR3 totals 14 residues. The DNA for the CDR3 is TGTGCCAGCAGCTTCAGGGGTGGGGCCAACGTCCTGACTTTC. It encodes CASSFRGGANVLTF.

Here the CDR3 DNA reads TGTGCCAGCACCAGACTAGCGGGAGCTTTGTACGAGCAGTACTTC. Residues: CASTRLAGALYEQYF. V is TRBV2 and J is TRBJ2-7; 12 positions agree with TRBD2. The CDR3 runs to 15 residues. Germline lookup yields CDR1 SNHLY and CDR2 FYNNEI. Losses at the gene ends were 7 bases for V and 4 bases for J; bases not matched to a gene: 8. Full variable domain (remainder filled in from reference TRBV2 and TRBJ2-7): EPEVTQTPSHQVTQMGQEVILRCVPISNHLYFYWYRQILGQKVEFLVSFYNNEISEKSEIFDDQFSVERPDGSNFTLKIRSTKLEDSAMYFCASTRLAGALYEQYFGPGTRLTVT.

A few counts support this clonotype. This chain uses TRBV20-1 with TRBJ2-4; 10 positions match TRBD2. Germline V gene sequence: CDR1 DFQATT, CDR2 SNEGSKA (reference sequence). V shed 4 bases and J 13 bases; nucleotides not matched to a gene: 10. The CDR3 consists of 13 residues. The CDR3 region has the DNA TGCAGTGCTACCGCCGGGACTAGCGACGGGCAGTACTTC. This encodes CSATAGTSDGQYF.

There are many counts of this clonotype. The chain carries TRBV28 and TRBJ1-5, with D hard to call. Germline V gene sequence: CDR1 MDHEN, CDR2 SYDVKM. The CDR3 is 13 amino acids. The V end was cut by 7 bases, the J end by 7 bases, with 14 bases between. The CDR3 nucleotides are TGTGCCAGCACCGCGAATACACGGCAGCCCCAGCATTTT. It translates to CASTANTRQPQHF.

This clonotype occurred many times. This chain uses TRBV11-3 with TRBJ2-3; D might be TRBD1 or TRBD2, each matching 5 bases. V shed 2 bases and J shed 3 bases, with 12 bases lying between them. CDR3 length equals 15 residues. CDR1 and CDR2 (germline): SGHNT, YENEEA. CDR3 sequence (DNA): TGTGCCAGCAGCTTACAGGGAGTGGAGACAGATACGCAGTATTTT. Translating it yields CASSLQGVETDTQYF.

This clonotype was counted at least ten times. CDR3 DNA sequence: TGTGCCAGCAGCTTCTCGGACTCAGTCTACGAGCAGTACTTC. This gives the protein CASSFSDSVYEQYF. The chain carries TRBV7-9 and TRBJ2-7, with a tentative D call TRBD2 (5 bases). CDR3 size: 14 residues. V was clipped by 3 bases and J by 3 bases, with 12 bases between them. Germline CDR1 is SEHNR and CDR2 is FQNEAQ (reference sequence).

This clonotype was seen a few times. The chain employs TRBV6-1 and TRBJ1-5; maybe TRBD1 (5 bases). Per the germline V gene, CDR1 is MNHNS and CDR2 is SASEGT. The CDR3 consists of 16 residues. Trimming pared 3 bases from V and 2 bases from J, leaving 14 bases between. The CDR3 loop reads CASSEWQGEGNQPQHF. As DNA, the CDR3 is TGTGCCAGCAGTGAGTGGCAGGGTGAAGGCAATCAGCCCCAGCATTTT.

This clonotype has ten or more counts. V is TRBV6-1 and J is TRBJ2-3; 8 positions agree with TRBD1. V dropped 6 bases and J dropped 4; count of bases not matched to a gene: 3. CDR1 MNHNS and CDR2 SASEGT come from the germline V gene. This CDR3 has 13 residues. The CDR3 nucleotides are TGTGCCAGCAGGCCAGGGGGCGCAGATACGCAGTATTTT. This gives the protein CASRPGGADTQYF.

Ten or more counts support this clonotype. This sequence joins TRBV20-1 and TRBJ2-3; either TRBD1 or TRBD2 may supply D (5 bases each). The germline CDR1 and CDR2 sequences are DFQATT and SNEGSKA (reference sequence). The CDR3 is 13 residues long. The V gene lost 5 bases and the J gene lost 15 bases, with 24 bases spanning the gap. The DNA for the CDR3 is TGCAGTGCTCTCAACTCCCGGGGCATCGAGTATTATTTT. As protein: CSALNSRGIEYYF.

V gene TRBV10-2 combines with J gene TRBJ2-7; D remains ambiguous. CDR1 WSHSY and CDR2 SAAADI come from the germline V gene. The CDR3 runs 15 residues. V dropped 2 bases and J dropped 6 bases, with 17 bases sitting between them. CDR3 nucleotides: TGCGCCAGCAGTGAGCACAACTGGGCCCCAATCGAGCAGTACTTC. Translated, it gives CASSEHNWAPIEQYF.

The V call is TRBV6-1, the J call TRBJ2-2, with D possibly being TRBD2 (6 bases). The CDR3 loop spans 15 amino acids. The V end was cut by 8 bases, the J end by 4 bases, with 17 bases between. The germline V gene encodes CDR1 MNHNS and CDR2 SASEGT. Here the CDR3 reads CASGGRGIGTGELFF. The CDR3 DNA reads TGTGCCAGCGGGGGGAGAGGGATCGGCACCGGGGAGCTGTTTTTT.

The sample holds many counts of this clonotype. CDR3: CASSPQRGSREQFF. For the CDR3, the DNA is TGTGCCAGCAGCCCCCAGAGGGGGAGTCGTGAGCAGTTCTTC. The J gene is TRBJ2-1, the V gene TRBV7-2; tentatively, D is TRBD1 (6 bases). This CDR3 contains 14 residues. Germline values: CDR1 SGHTA, CDR2 FQGNSA. Trimming removed 5 bases at V and 9 bases at J, with 17 bases between.